This T cell receptor (beta chain) is from a study of cytomegalovirus exposure and HLA in healthy donors. The CDR3 runs 15 residues. The V gene lost 4 bases and the J gene lost 2 bases, with 16 bases spanning the gap. The germline V gene encodes CDR1 SGHKS and CDR2 YYEKEE (reference sequence). Primers included in the PCR were 60 Vbeta and 13 Jbeta primers. This table comes from immunoSEQ multiplex PCR, and its TCRdb copy is limited to in-frame clones, with some not included. The table includes around 160,000 clones, 70% to 90% detected once. The sample taken for sequencing was PBMCs. This TCR derives from a man younger than 35 in good health and CMV-seropositive. The J gene is TRBJ2-7, the V gene TRBV5-5; D remains unclear. CDR3 in amino acids: CASSPIWSSTYEQYF. CDR3 bases: TGTGCCAGCAGCCCTATTTGGTCCTCCACCTACGAGCAGTACTTC.